A selection of T cell receptor beta chains follows, all from one sample in a study of blood T cell repertoires in COVID-19. Some clones are missing from TCRdb's copy, which holds only in-frame ones; the method was immunoSEQ multiplex PCR. The sample lists about 74,000 clones, 90% occurring once. The sequenced sample consisted of peripheral blood. Every receptor here comes from a woman between 50 and 59 years old in a cohort sampled during active COVID-19. CDR3s include the opening cysteine and the closing phenylalanine or tryptophan. The D gene is left open where the match is weak. Not every row has a clone size; where given, it reads once, few, many or a size class.

v_call	j_call	d_call	clone_size	cdr3_aa	cdr3_nt
TRBV3-1/TRBV3-2	TRBJ2-3	TRBD2	NA	CASSLGTSRTDTQYF	TGTGCCAGCAGCCTCGGGACTAGTCGTACAGATACGCAGTATTTT
TRBV28	TRBJ1-4	NA	NA	CASSSYRYNEKLFF	TGTGCCAGCAGTTCCTACAGGTATAATGAAAAACTGTTTTTT
TRBV28	TRBJ2-1	TRBD2	NA	CASSFRISGSLEQFF	TGTGCCAGCAGTTTCAGGATTAGCGGGAGTCTTGAGCAGTTCTTC
TRBV2	TRBJ1-2	NA	NA	CASGETDGYGYTF	TGTGCCAGCGGAGAGACAGACGGATATGGCTACACCTTC
TRBV5-4	TRBJ2-5	NA	NA	CASSSGGQETQYF	TGTGCCAGCAGCTCCGGGGGTCAAGAGACCCAGTACTTC
TRBV27	TRBJ2-7	TRBD2	NA	CASSFSSGSSYEQYF	TGTGCCAGCAGTTTCTCCAGCGGGAGCTCCTACGAGCAGTACTTC
TRBV27	TRBJ2-5	NA	NA	CASSRRGRDETQYF	TGTGCCAGCTCTCGGCGGGGAAGGGATGAGACCCAGTACTTC
TRBV28	TRBJ2-5	TRBD1	NA	CASSFGTDQETQYF	TGTGCCAGCAGTTTCGGGACAGATCAAGAGACCCAGTACTTC
TRBV4-2	TRBJ2-7	NA	NA	CASSQEQGNEQYF	TGTGCCAGCAGCCAAGAACAGGGCAACGAGCAGTACTTC
TRBV7-2	TRBJ1-2	NA	NA	CASSLDQQGWGGYTF	TGTGCCAGCAGCTTAGATCAGCAGGGGTGGGGTGGCTACACCTTC
TRBV28	TRBJ1-1	TRBD1	NA	CASSDNHRGSAFF	TGTGCCAGCAGTGATAATCACAGGGGGAGCGCTTTCTTT
TRBV6-5	TRBJ2-7	TRBD1	once	CASSFLGQGQEEQYF	TGTGCCAGCAGTTTCCTTGGACAGGGGCAAGAAGAGCAGTACTTC
TRBV11-2	TRBJ2-3	NA	NA	CASSVGLYRASTDTQYF	TGTGCCAGCAGCGTGGGACTTTACCGCGCCAGCACAGATACGCAGTATTTT
TRBV10-2	TRBJ2-1	TRBD2	few	CASSESGLRGSSYNEQFF	TGCGCCAGCAGTGAGTCGGGACTGCGGGGGAGCTCCTACAATGAGCAGTTCTTC
TRBV27	TRBJ2-7	TRBD1	NA	CASSGQGSSYEQYF	TGTGCCAGCAGCGGACAGGGGAGCTCCTACGAGCAGTACTTC
TRBV28	TRBJ1-1	NA	NA	CASSSEAQNTEAFF	TGTGCCAGCAGTTCCGAGGCCCAGAACACTGAAGCTTTCTTT
TRBV3-1/TRBV3-2	TRBJ1-2	TRBD1	NA	CASSPRPEGAYGYTF	TGTGCCAGCAGCCCGAGACCAGAGGGGGCCTATGGCTACACCTTC
TRBV19	TRBJ1-5	NA	NA	CASSIPGVRNQPQHF	TGTGCCAGTAGTATCCCGGGGGTGAGGAATCAGCCCCAGCATTTT
TRBV15	TRBJ2-2	NA	NA	CATSRKGDTGELFF	TGTGCCACCAGCAGAAAGGGAGACACCGGGGAGCTGTTTTTT
TRBV5-4	TRBJ2-3	NA	NA	CASAHQGGETDTQYF	TGTGCCAGCGCGCATCAGGGCGGGGAGACAGATACGCAGTATTTT
TRBV18	TRBJ1-1	NA	NA	CASSAIEREATEAFF	TGTGCCAGCTCGGCGATTGAGAGGGAGGCCACTGAAGCTTTCTTT
TRBV2	TRBJ2-1	TRBD1	NA	CASLRTGPNEQFF	TGTGCCAGCCTTAGGACAGGGCCAAACGAGCAGTTCTTC
TRBV3-1/TRBV3-2	TRBJ2-1	NA	NA	CASSQEVGAYNEQFF	TGTGCCAGCAGCCAAGAAGTCGGGGCCTACAATGAGCAGTTCTTC
TRBV7-9	TRBJ2-3	TRBD2	NA	CASSLDRTSGGPTDTQYF	TGTGCCAGCAGCTTAGATAGGACTAGCGGGGGGCCGACAGATACGCAGTATTTT
TRBV6-5	TRBJ1-4	NA	NA	CASSRQENEKLFF	TGTGCCAGCAGCCGACAGGAAAATGAAAAACTGTTTTTT
TRBV28	TRBJ1-2	NA	NA	CASSLLLTVSGYTF	TGTGCCAGCAGTTTATTATTGACAGTGAGTGGCTACACCTTC
TRBV14	TRBJ2-1	TRBD2	NA	CASSRGLAVTYNEQFF	TGTGCCAGCAGCAGGGGACTAGCGGTAACCTACAATGAGCAGTTCTTC
TRBV28	TRBJ1-1	TRBD1	NA	CASSVGQDNKAFF	TGTGCCAGCAGTGTAGGACAGGACAACAAGGCTTTCTTT
TRBV27	TRBJ2-5	NA	NA	CASSPGYRRFQETQYF	TGTGCCAGCAGTCCGGGATATCGGCGCTTCCAAGAGACCCAGTACTTC
TRBV19	TRBJ1-1	NA	NA	CASTPPRAGVNTEAFF	TGTGCCAGTACCCCGCCCAGGGCTGGGGTGAACACTGAAGCTTTCTTT
TRBV7-8	TRBJ2-1	NA	NA	CASSLGASKDNEQFF	TGTGCCAGCAGCTTAGGGGCCTCTAAGGACAATGAGCAGTTCTTC
TRBV19	TRBJ2-1	TRBD2	NA	CASSIRELAGHNNEQFF	TGTGCCAGTAGTATTAGGGAGCTAGCGGGACATAACAATGAGCAGTTCTTC
TRBV15	TRBJ2-5	TRBD1	NA	CATSSRQGGRETQYF	TGTGCCACCAGCTCAAGACAGGGGGGTCGGGAGACCCAGTACTTC
TRBV3-1/TRBV3-2	TRBJ2-2	NA	NA	CASSLTGELFF	TGTGCCAGCAGTCTCACCGGGGAGCTGTTTTTT
TRBV7-9	TRBJ1-2	NA	NA	CASTRGLNGYTF	TGTGCCAGCACCAGAGGGTTGAATGGCTACACCTTC
TRBV5-1	TRBJ1-1	NA	NA	CASSLEGLGAASRTEAFF	TGCGCCAGCAGCTTGGAAGGCCTAGGGGCGGCTAGTCGGACTGAAGCTTTCTTT
TRBV18	TRBJ1-6	NA	NA	CASLLSQGTVSPLHF	TGTGCCAGCTTACTCTCTCAGGGAACAGTTTCACCCCTCCACTTT